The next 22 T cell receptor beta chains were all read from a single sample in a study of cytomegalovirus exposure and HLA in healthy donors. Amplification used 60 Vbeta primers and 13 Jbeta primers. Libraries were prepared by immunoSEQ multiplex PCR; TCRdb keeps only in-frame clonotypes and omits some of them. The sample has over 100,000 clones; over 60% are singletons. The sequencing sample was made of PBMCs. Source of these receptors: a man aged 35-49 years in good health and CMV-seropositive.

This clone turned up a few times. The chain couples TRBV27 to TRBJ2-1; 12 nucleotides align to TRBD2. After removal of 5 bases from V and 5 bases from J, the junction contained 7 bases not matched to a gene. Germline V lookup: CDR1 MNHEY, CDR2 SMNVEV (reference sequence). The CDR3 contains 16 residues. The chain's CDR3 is CASSNGLAGHHNEQFF. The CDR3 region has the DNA TGTGCCAGCAGTAACGGACTAGCGGGGCATCACAATGAGCAGTTCTTC.

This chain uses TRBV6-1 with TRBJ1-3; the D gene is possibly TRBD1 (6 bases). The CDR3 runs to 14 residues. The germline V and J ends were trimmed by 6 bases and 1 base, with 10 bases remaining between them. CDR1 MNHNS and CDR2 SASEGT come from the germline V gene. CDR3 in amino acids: CASRPQGSGNTIYF. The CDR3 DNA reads TGTGCCAGCAGGCCTCAGGGGTCTGGAAACACCATATATTTT.

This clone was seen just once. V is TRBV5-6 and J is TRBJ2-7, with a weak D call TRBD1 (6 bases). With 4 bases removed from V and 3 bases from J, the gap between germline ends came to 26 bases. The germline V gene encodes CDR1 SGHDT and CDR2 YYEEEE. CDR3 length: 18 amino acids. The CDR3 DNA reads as TGTGCCAGCAGCCCCCTCCAAATGGCTGGGGGCGAAATCTACGAGCAGTACTTC. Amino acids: CASSPLQMAGGEIYEQYF.

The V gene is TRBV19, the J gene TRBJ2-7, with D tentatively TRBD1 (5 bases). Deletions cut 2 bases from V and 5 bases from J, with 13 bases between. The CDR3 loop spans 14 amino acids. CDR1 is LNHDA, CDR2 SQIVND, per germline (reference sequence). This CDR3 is CASSIQGSIHEQYF. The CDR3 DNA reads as TGTGCCAGTAGTATACAGGGAAGTATCCACGAGCAGTACTTC. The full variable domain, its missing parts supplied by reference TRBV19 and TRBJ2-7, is DGGITQSPKYLFRKEGQNVTLSCEQNLNHDAMYWYRQDPGQGLRLIYYSQIVNDFQKGDIAEGYSVSREKKESFPLTVTSAQKNPTAFYLCASSIQGSIHEQYFGPGTRLTVT.

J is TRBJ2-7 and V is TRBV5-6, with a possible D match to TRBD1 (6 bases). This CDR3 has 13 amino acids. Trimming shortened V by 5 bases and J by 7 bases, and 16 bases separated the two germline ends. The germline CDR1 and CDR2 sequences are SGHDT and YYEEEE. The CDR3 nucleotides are TGTGCCAGCAGTTTGACAGGCTCACGGGAGCAGTACTTC. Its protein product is CASSLTGSREQYF.

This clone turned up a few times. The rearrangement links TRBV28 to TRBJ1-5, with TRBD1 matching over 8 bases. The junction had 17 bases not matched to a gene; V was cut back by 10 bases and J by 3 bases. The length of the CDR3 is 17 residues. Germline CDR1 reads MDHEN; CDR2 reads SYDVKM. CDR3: CAIAELGTGRTNQPQHF. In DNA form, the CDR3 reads TGTGCCATCGCCGAGTTAGGGACAGGACGAACCAATCAGCCCCAGCATTTT.

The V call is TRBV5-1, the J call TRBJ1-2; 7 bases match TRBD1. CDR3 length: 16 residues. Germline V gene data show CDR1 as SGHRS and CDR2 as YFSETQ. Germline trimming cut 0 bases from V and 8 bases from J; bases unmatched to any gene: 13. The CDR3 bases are TGCGCCAGCAGCTTGGCCGTAGGGGGCGCTCTGGAAGGCTACACCTTC. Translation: CASSLAVGGALEGYTF.

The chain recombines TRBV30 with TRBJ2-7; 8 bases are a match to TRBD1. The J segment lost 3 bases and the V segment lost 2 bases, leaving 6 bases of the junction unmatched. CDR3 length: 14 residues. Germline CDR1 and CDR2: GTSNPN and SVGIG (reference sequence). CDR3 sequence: CAWSLRGRFYEQYF. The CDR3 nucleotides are TGTGCCTGGAGTCTCAGGGGGCGCTTCTACGAGCAGTACTTC.

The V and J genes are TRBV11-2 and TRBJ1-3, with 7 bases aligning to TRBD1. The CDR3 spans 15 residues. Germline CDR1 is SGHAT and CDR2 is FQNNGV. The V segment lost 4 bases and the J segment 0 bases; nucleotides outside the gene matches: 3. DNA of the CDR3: TGTGCCAGCAGCTCGGACAGGAGCTCTGGAAACACCATATATTTT. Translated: CASSSDRSSGNTIYF.

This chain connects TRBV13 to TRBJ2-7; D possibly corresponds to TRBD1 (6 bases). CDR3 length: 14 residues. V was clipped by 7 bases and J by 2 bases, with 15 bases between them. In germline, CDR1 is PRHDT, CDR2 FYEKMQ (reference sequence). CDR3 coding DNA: TGTGCCAGCACCCGGGACATGGGTACCTACGAGCAGTACTTC. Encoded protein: CASTRDMGTYEQYF.

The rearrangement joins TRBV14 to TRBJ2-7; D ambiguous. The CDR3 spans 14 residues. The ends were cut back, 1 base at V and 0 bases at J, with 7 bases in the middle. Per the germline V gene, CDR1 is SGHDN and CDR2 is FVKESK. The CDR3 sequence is CASSQGQISYEQYF. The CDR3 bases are TGTGCCAGCAGCCAAGGGCAGATCTCCTACGAGCAGTACTTC.

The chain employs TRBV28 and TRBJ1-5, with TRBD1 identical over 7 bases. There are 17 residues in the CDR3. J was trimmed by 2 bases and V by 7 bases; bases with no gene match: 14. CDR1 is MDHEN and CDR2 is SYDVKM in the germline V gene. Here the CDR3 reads CASTRDSIRRGNQPQHF. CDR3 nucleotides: TGTGCCAGCACCCGGGACAGCATAAGGCGGGGCAATCAGCCCCAGCATTTT.

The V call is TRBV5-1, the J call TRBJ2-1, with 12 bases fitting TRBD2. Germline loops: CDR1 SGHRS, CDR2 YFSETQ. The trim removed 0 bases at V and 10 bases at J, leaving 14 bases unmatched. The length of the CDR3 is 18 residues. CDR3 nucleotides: TGCGCCAGCAGCTTGGGAACTAGCGGGGGGACCCTAGGACGCGAGCAGTTCTTC. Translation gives CASSLGTSGGTLGREQFF. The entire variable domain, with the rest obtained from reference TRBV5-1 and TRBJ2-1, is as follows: KAGVTQTPRYLIKTRGQQVTLSCSPISGHRSVSWYQQTPGQGLQFLFEYFSETQRNKGNFPGRFSGRQFSNSRSEMNVSTLELGDSALYLCASSLGTSGGTLGREQFFGPGTRLTVL.

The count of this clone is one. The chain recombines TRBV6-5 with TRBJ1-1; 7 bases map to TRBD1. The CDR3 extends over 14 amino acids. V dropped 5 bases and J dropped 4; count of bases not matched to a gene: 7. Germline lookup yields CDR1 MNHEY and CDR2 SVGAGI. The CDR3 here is CASSRQGGSTEAFF. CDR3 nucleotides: TGTGCCAGCAGTAGACAGGGAGGTAGCACTGAAGCTTTCTTT.

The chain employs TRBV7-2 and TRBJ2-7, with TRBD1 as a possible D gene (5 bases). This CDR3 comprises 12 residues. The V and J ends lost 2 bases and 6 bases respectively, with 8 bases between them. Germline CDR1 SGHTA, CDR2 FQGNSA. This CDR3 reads CASSLKGVEQYF. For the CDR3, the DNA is TGTGCCAGCAGCTTAAAAGGGGTCGAGCAGTACTTC.

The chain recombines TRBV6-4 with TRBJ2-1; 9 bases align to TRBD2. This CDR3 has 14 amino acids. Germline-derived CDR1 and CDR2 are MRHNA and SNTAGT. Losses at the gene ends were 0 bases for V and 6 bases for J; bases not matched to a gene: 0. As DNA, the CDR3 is TGTGCCAGCAGTGACTCGCGGGGGGGCAATGAGCAGTTCTTC. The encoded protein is CASSDSRGGNEQFF.

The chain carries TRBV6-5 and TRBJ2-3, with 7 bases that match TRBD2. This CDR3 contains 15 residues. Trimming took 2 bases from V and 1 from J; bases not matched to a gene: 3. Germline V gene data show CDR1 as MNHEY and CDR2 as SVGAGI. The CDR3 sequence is CASSYQRGRTDTQYF. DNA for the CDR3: TGTGCCAGCAGTTACCAGCGGGGTCGCACAGATACGCAGTATTTT.

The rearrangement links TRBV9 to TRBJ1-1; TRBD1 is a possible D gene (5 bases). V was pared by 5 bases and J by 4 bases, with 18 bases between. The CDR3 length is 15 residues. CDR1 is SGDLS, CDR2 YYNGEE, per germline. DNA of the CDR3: TGTGCCAGCAGTGCGGCGCATCAGGGTCCCACTGAAGCTTTCTTT. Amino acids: CASSAAHQGPTEAFF.

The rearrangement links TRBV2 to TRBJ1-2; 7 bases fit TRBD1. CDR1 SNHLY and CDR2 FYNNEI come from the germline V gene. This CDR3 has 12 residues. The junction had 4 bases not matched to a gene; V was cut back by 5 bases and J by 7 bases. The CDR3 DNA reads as TGTGCCAGCAGTAGACAGGGCCCTGGCTACACCTTC. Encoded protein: CASSRQGPGYTF.

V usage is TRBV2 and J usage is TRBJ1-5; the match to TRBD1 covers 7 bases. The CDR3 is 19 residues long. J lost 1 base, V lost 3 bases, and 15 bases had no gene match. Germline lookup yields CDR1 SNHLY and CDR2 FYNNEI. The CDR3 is CASSDPGDRALVSNQPQHF. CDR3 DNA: TGTGCCAGCAGTGATCCGGGCGACAGGGCCCTAGTGAGCAATCAGCCCCAGCATTTT.

CDR3 in DNA: TGTGCCAGCAGCTCCTCAGACTGGTCCGGGGAGCTGTTTTTT. The encoded protein is CASSSSDWSGELFF. The chain carries TRBV7-3 and TRBJ2-2; D remains unclear. CDR1 is SGHTA, CDR2 FQGTGA, per germline. This CDR3 has 14 amino acids. Trimming cost V 4 bases and J 6 bases, with 12 bases left between them.

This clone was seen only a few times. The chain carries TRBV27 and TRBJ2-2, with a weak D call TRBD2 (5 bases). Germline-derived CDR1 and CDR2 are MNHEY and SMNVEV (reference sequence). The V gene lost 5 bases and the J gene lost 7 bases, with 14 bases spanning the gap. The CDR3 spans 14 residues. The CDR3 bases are TGTGCCAGCAGTCTACGGGGTGAGGGCGGGGAGCTGTTTTTT. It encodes CASSLRGEGGELFF.